This TCR beta chain stems from a study of low-dose radiotherapy and immunotherapy resistance in tumors. Study-level information: On a schedule of every two weeks, intravenous cyclophosphamide at a dose of 200 mg/m2 was delivered one day before each radiation and immunotherapy administration. Aspirin was administered orally at 300 mg daily for four cycles, commencing on cycle 1 day 1.

The germline V and J ends were trimmed by 4 bases and 6 bases, with 7 bases remaining between them. The germline V gene encodes CDR1 MGHDK and CDR2 SYGVNS. The CDR3 consists of 13 residues. Time point: after trial treatment. This sample's treatment: LDRT plus nivolumab, ipilimumab, low-dose cyclophosphamide and aspirin (RACIN trial). It was nivolumab, ipilimumab, aspirin, low-dose cyclophosphamide and low-dose radiotherapy that donors received. This clonotype was detected many times. With TRAV- and TRBV-specific primers, first-strand cDNA was made, covering the alpha and beta chains. The authors ran about 18 PCR cycles to amplify TCRs with a constant-region primer and V-primer adapter. In vitro transcription served to amplify the mRNA that had been isolated. One entry per CDR3 protein, called by TCRdb with MiXCR from the reads. The sample gives 30,000 or so distinct CDR3 sequences, roughly 49% of which show up once; 5% to 6% is in the top ten.

The TCR comes from a male donor with gallbladder cancer. The chain uses TRBV25-1 and TRBJ1-6; D gene ambiguous. The sequences come from PBMCs, collected after low-dose radiotherapy plus immunotherapy. CDR3: CASSAPLNSPLHF. The CDR3, as DNA: TGTGCCAGCAGTGCTCCCCTTAATTCACCCCTCCACTTT.